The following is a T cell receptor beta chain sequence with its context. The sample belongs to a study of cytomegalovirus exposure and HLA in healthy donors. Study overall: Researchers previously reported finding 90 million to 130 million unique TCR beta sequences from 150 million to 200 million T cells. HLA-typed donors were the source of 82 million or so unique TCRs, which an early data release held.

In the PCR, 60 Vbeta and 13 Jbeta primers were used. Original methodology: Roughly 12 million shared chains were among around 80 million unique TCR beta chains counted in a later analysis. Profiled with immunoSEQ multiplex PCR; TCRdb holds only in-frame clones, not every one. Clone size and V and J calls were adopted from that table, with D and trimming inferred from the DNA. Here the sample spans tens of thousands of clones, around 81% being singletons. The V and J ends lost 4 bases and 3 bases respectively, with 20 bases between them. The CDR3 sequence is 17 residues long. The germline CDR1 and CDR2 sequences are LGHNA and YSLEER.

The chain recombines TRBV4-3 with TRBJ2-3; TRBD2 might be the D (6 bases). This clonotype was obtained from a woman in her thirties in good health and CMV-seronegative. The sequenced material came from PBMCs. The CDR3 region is CASSRTWGEEVTDTQYF. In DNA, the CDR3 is TGCGCCAGCAGCCGGACTTGGGGGGAGGAGGTGACAGATACGCAGTATTTT.